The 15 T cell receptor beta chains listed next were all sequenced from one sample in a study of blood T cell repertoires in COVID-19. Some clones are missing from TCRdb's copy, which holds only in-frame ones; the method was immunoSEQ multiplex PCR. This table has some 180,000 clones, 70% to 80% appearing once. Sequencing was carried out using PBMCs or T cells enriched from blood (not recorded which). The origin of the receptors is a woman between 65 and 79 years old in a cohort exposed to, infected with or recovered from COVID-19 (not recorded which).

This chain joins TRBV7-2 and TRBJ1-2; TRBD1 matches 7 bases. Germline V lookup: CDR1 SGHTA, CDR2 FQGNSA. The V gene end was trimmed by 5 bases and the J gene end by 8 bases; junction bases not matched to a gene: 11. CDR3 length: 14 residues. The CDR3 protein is CASSTRRQGVGYTF. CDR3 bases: TGTGCCAGCAGCACCCGCCGACAGGGTGTCGGCTACACCTTC.

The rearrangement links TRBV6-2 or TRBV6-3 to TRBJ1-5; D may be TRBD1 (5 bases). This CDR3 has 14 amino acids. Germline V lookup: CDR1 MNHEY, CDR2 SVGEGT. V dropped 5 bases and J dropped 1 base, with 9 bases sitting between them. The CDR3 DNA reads TGTGCCAGCAGTCCGGGGGGGAGCAATCAGCCCCAGCATTTT. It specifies CASSPGGSNQPQHF.

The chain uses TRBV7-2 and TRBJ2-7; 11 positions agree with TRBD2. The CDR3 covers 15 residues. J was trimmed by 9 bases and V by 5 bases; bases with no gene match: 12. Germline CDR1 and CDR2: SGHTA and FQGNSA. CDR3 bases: TGTGCCAGCAGCCCTCGACTAGCGGGAACCCGGGTGCAGTACTTC. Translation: CASSPRLAGTRVQYF.

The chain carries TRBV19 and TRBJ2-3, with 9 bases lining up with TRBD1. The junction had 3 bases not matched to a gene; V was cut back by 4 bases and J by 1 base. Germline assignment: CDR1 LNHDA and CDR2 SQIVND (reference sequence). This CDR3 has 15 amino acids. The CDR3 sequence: CASSTRTGGTDTQYF. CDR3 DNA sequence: TGTGCCAGTAGTACCCGGACAGGGGGCACAGATACGCAGTATTTT.

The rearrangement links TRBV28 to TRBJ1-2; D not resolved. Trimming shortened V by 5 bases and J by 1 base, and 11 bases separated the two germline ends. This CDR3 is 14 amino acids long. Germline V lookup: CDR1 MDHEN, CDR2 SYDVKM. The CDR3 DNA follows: TGTGCCAGCAGTGCGGGCGGAGGTAACTATGGCTACACCTTC. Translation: CASSAGGGNYGYTF.

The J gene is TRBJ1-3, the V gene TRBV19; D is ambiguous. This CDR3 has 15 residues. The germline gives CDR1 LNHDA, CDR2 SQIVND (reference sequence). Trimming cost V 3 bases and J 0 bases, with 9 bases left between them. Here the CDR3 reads CASSIQAYSGNTIYF. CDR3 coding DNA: TGTGCCAGTAGTATTCAGGCGTACTCTGGAAACACCATATATTTT.

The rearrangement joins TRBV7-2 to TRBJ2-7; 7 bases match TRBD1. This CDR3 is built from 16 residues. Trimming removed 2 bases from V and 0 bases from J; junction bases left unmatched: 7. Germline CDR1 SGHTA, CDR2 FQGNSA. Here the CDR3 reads CASSLTTGAGSYEQYF. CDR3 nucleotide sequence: TGTGCCAGCAGCTTAACAACAGGGGCCGGCTCCTACGAGCAGTACTTC.

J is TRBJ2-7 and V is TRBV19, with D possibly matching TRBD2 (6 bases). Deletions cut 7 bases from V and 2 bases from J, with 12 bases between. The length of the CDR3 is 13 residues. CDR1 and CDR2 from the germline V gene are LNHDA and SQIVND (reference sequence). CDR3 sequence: CASKEGSTYEQYF. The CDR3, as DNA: TGTGCCAGTAAGGAGGGGTCCACCTACGAGCAGTACTTC.

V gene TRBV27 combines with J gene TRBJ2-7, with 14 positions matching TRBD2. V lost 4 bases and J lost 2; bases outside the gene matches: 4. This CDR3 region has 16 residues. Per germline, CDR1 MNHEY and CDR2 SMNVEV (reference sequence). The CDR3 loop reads CASSSGLAGGAYEQYF. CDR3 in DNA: TGTGCCAGCAGTTCCGGACTAGCGGGAGGTGCCTACGAGCAGTACTTC.

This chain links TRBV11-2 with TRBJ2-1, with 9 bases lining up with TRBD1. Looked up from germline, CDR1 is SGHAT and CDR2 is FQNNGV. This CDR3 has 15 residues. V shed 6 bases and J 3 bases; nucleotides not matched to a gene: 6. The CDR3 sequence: CASSIRDRDYNEQFF. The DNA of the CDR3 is TGTGCCAGCAGTATCCGGGACAGGGACTACAATGAGCAGTTCTTC.

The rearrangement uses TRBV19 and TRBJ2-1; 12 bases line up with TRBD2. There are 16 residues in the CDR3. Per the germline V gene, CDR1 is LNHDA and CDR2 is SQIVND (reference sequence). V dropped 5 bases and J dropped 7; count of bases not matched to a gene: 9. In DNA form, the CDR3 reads TGTGCCAGTAGTCGCTGGACTAGCGGGACATCAAATGAGCAGTTCTTC. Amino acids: CASSRWTSGTSNEQFF.

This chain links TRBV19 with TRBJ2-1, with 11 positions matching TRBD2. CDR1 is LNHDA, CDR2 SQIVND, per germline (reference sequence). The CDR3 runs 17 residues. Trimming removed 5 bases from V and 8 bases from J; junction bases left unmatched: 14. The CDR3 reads CASSVSGRAPMLDEQFF. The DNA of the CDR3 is TGTGCCAGTAGTGTTAGCGGGAGGGCCCCCATGTTGGATGAGCAGTTCTTC. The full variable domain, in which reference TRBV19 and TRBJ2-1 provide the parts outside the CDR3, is DGGITQSPKYLFRKEGQNVTLSCEQNLNHDAMYWYRQDPGQGLRLIYYSQIVNDFQKGDIAEGYSVSREKKESFPLTVTSAQKNPTAFYLCASSVSGRAPMLDEQFFGPGTRLTVL.

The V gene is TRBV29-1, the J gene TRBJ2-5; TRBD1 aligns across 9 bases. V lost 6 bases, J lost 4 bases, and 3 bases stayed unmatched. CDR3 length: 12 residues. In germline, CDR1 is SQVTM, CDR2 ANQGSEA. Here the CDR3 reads CSVRTGVETQYF. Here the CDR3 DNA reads TGCAGCGTCCGGACAGGGGTAGAGACCCAGTACTTC.

The CDR3 sequence is CASSYQPPGKETQYF. The CDR3 DNA reads as TGTGCCAGCAGTTACCAACCGCCCGGGAAAGAGACCCAGTACTTC. The V and J genes are TRBV6-5 and TRBJ2-5; perhaps TRBD2 as D (5 bases). Germline CDR1 and CDR2: MNHEY and SVGAGI. This CDR3 comprises 15 residues. Trimming cost V 2 bases and J 3 bases, with 13 bases left between them.

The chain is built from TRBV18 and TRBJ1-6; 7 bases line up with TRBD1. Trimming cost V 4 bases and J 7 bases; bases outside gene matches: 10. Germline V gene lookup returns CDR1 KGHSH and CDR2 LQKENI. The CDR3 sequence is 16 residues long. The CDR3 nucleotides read TGTGCCAGCTCACTACGGACAGGATCGACAAATTCACCCCTCCACTTT. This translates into CASSLRTGSTNSPLHF.